Shown below are 24 T cell receptor beta chains from a single sample sequenced in a study of blood T cell repertoires in COVID-19. Clones were sequenced by immunoSEQ multiplex PCR, and TCRdb holds only the in-frame ones, with some missing. The profile shows fewer than 300,000 clones, about 76% of them singletons. Specimen: peripheral blood. The source is a woman aged 55-70 years with active or convalescent COVID-19.

V is TRBV2 and J is TRBJ1-6; 10 positions agree with TRBD1. This CDR3 comprises 16 residues. Germline loops: CDR1 SNHLY, CDR2 FYNNEI. The J segment lost 4 bases and the V segment lost 11 bases, leaving 11 bases of the junction unmatched. CDR3 nucleotides: TGTGCCGGCTCTTGGACAGGGGGACCATATAATTCACCCCTCCACTTT. Translated, it gives CAGSWTGGPYNSPLHF.

This clone appeared a single time. The V and J genes are TRBV7-8 and TRBJ1-2; D gene uncertain. V lost 2 bases, J lost 1 base, and 8 bases lay in between. Per the germline V gene, CDR1 is SGHVS and CDR2 is FQNEAQ. This CDR3 has 14 residues. In DNA form, the CDR3 reads TGTGCCAGCAGCTTACGGGTTTTTAACTATGGCTACACCTTC. The encoded protein is CASSLRVFNYGYTF.

The V and J genes are TRBV4-1 and TRBJ1-6; tentatively, D is TRBD1 (5 bases). This CDR3 has 16 residues. Germline-derived CDR1 and CDR2 are MGHRA and YSYEKL. V was cut by 3 bases and J by 8 bases, with 17 bases left in between. CDR3 nucleotide sequence: TGCGCCAGCAGCCATTCCGAAGACTTAGGGGATTCACCCCTCCACTTT. Translation: CASSHSEDLGDSPLHF.

In this sample, this clone turned up a few times. In nucleotides, the CDR3 is TGTGCCAGTCAGTCGGGGATTGATTCACCCCTCCACTTT. Translated: CASQSGIDSPLHF. The V gene is TRBV19, the J gene TRBJ1-6; D call uncertain. The CDR3 extends over 13 amino acids. V lost 8 bases and J 8 bases, leaving 13 bases between the germline ends. The germline V gene has CDR1 LNHDA and CDR2 SQIVND (reference sequence). Complete variable domain (other parts from reference TRBV19 and TRBJ1-6): DGGITQSPKYLFRKEGQNVTLSCEQNLNHDAMYWYRQDPGQGLRLIYYSQIVNDFQKGDIAEGYSVSREKKESFPLTVTSAQKNPTAFYLCASQSGIDSPLHFGNGTRLTVT.

V is TRBV4-1 and J is TRBJ1-1; the D is unclear. Germline V gene lookup returns CDR1 MGHRA and CDR2 YSYEKL. The V and J ends lost 4 bases and 4 bases respectively, with 10 bases between them. There are 13 residues in the CDR3. The CDR3 DNA reads as TGCGCCAGCAGCCGAGTGGTGCGCACTGAAGCTTTCTTT. It specifies CASSRVVRTEAFF.

This chain connects TRBV5-1 to TRBJ1-2; no definite D call. CDR3 length equals 12 residues. Germline CDR1 reads SGHRS; CDR2 reads YFSETQ. The ends were cut back, 0 bases at V and 5 bases at J, with 5 bases in the middle. The CDR3 DNA is TGCGCCAGCAGCTTGGACGGTTATGGCTACACCTTC. It encodes CASSLDGYGYTF.

In this sample, this clone turned up once. The chain links TRBV23-1 to TRBJ1-5; D perhaps matches TRBD1 (5 bases). TRBV23-1 carries the ORF label, with uncertain function. This CDR3 comprises 13 residues. The V end was cut by 4 bases, the J end by 4 bases, with 8 bases between. The CDR3, as DNA: TGCGCCAGCAGTCCTCAGGGAAATCAGCCCCAGCATTTT. Amino acid sequence: CASSPQGNQPQHF.

The CDR3 sequence is CASSNLAGGDNEQFF. The CDR3 DNA is TGCGCCAGCAGCAACCTAGCGGGGGGGGACAATGAGCAGTTCTTC. This sequence joins TRBV5-1 and TRBJ2-1; 12 bases agree with TRBD2. This CDR3 contains 15 residues. V shed 4 bases and J 5 bases; nucleotides not matched to a gene: 4. Germline loops: CDR1 SGHRS, CDR2 YFSETQ. The entire variable domain, with the rest obtained from reference TRBV5-1 and TRBJ2-1, is as follows: KAGVTQTPRYLIKTRGQQVTLSCSPISGHRSVSWYQQTPGQGLQFLFEYFSETQRNKGNFPGRFSGRQFSNSRSEMNVSTLELGDSALYLCASSNLAGGDNEQFFGPGTRLTVL.

A note on this clone: One end of the junction does not line up with germline, which may come from a read error. This chain joins TRBV9 and TRBJ1-2; the D gene is possibly TRBD1 (6 bases). Germline V lookup: CDR1 SGDLS, CDR2 YYNGEE. The CDR3 is made up of 14 amino acids. The CDR3 DNA sequence: TGTGCCAGCAGCGTAGACCCATTACAGGGAGAAGACGTCTTC. Amino acids: CASSVDPLQGEDVF.

The CDR3 reads CASSLDPGTDTEAFF. The DNA of the CDR3 is TGTGCCAGCAGCTTGGACCCCGGGACAGACACTGAAGCTTTCTTT. The gene calls are TRBV11-2 and TRBJ1-1; 7 nucleotides match TRBD1. The germline V gene encodes CDR1 SGHAT and CDR2 FQNNGV. Germline trimming cut 3 bases from V and 3 bases from J; bases unmatched to any gene: 7. The CDR3 totals 15 residues.

The CDR3 coding sequence is TGTGCCAGCAGCTTAGGGAGGGTCCTTGGGGAGACCCAGTACTTC. Translated, it gives CASSLGRVLGETQYF. The genes are TRBV11-2 and TRBJ2-5; tentative D call: TRBD2 (6 bases). Germline CDR1 SGHAT, CDR2 FQNNGV. This CDR3 spans 15 amino acids. Trimming shortened V by 1 base and J by 5 bases, and 14 bases separated the two germline ends.

This chain uses TRBV2 with TRBJ1-1; 8 bases are a match to TRBD1. Germline V gene sequence: CDR1 SNHLY, CDR2 FYNNEI. There are 12 residues in the CDR3. V lost 5 bases to trimming and J lost 12 bases; unmatched junction nucleotides: 8. CDR3 protein: CASSSRTGWPFF. In DNA form, the CDR3 reads TGTGCCAGCAGTTCCCGGACAGGGTGGCCTTTCTTT.

V is TRBV9 and J is TRBJ2-1; 9 bases agree with TRBD1. J gave up 1 base and V 4 bases, and 3 bases lay outside the gene matches. The CDR3 consists of 15 residues. Germline lookup yields CDR1 SGDLS and CDR2 YYNGEE. In DNA, the CDR3 is TGTGCCAGCAGCATCGGGACAGGGTCCTACAATGAGCAGTTCTTC. Protein product: CASSIGTGSYNEQFF.

This clone was counted at least ten times. At the DNA level, this CDR3 is encoded by other sequences in the same sample as well. J is TRBJ1-2 and V is TRBV12-3 or TRBV12-4; 9 bases fit TRBD1. The CDR3 has 13 residues. With 6 bases clipped from V and 8 bases from J, the junction kept 7 bases outside the gene matches. Here the CDR3 reads CASSTGQGGGYTF. Here the CDR3 DNA reads TGTGCCAGCAGCACGGGACAGGGAGGCGGCTACACCTTC.

In its sample, this clone was seen once. The chain combines TRBV6-1 with TRBJ1-2; no clear D gene. The CDR3 length is 14 residues. In germline, CDR1 is MNHNS, CDR2 SASEGT. With 0 bases removed from V and 11 bases from J, the gap between germline ends came to 16 bases. The CDR3 DNA reads TGTGCCAGCAGTGAAGCGCTTCAAGGAGGGTCGTACACCTTC. Its translation: CASSEALQGGSYTF.

This sequence joins TRBV4-1 and TRBJ1-1; a weak D match, TRBD1 (6 bases). The CDR3 extends over 15 amino acids. The germline gives CDR1 MGHRA, CDR2 YSYEKL. V was clipped by 0 bases and J by 4 bases, with 12 bases between them. DNA of the CDR3: TGCGCCAGCAGCCAAGACCGTACAGGGTTCACTGAAGCTTTCTTT. Protein: CASSQDRTGFTEAFF.

The chain couples TRBV5-4 to TRBJ1-1; no definite D call. This CDR3 has 16 amino acids. Germline V lookup: CDR1 SGHNT, CDR2 YYREEE (reference sequence). V was clipped by 4 bases and J by 3 bases, with 19 bases between them. CDR3 amino acids: CASSSPKRGQDTEAFF. CDR3 nucleotides: TGTGCCAGCAGCAGCCCGAAGCGGGGTCAGGACACTGAAGCTTTCTTT.

The chain recombines TRBV6-2 or TRBV6-3 with TRBJ1-4; 9 bases agree with TRBD1. V lost 2 bases, J lost 8 bases, and 6 bases stayed unmatched. The germline CDR1 and CDR2 sequences are MNHEY and SVGEGT. The CDR3 is 15 residues long. The CDR3 is CASSYEGTGPEKLFF. CDR3 sequence (DNA): TGTGCCAGCAGTTACGAGGGGACAGGGCCGGAAAAACTGTTTTTT.

V is TRBV29-1 and J is TRBJ1-2, with 7 nucleotides matching TRBD1. The CDR3 length is 14 residues. The V segment lost 0 bases and the J segment 4 bases; nucleotides outside the gene matches: 5. From germline, CDR1 is SQVTM and CDR2 ANQGSEA. The CDR3 spells CSVEDHDRAYGYTF. In DNA form, the CDR3 reads TGCAGCGTTGAAGACCACGACAGGGCCTATGGCTACACCTTC. The full variable domain, with the rest looked up from reference TRBV29-1 and TRBJ1-2, is SAVISQKPSRDICQRGTSLTIQCQVDSQVTMMFWYRQQPGQSLTLIATANQGSEATYESGFVIDKFPISRPNLTFSTLTVSNMSPEDSSIYLCSVEDHDRAYGYTFGSGTRLTVV.

V and J are TRBV19 and TRBJ1-2; 10 nucleotides match TRBD1. Germline CDR1 reads LNHDA; CDR2 reads SQIVND (reference sequence). With 5 bases clipped from V and 5 bases from J, the junction kept 5 bases outside the gene matches. This CDR3 spans 14 amino acids. The CDR3 here is CASSPGTGVYGYTF. The CDR3 nucleotides read TGTGCCAGTAGTCCCGGGACAGGGGTTTATGGCTACACCTTC.

The rearrangement joins TRBV4-1 to TRBJ2-1; a possible D gene is TRBD1 (5 bases). Trimming shortened V by 0 bases and J by 13 bases, and 10 bases separated the two germline ends. The CDR3 is 12 residues long. Germline loops: CDR1 MGHRA, CDR2 YSYEKL. CDR3: CASSQDDQGQFF. CDR3 in DNA: TGCGCCAGCAGCCAAGATGACCAGGGACAGTTCTTC.

This chain joins TRBV4-1 and TRBJ2-1, with a tentative D call TRBD1 (6 bases). CDR3 length: 14 amino acids. The V gene's germline CDR1 is MGHRA and CDR2 YSYEKL. V dropped 3 bases and J dropped 2 bases, with 8 bases sitting between them. CDR3 coding DNA: TGCGCCAGCAGCCACAGGGGTCCCTACAATGAGCAGTTCTTC. It translates to CASSHRGPYNEQFF.

This chain uses TRBV5-4 with TRBJ2-7; the match to TRBD2 covers 11 bases. V lost 0 bases to trimming and J lost 3 bases; unmatched junction nucleotides: 5. CDR1 is SGHNT and CDR2 is YYREEE in the germline V gene (reference sequence). The CDR3 has 16 residues. CDR3 DNA sequence: TGTGCCAGCAGCTTGGTCACTAGCGGGGGTGTCTACGAGCAGTACTTC. This gives the protein CASSLVTSGGVYEQYF.

The rearrangement uses TRBV6-4 and TRBJ1-3; D might be TRBD1 (5 bases). In germline, CDR1 is MRHNA, CDR2 SNTAGT. The germline V and J ends were trimmed by 0 bases and 9 bases, with 6 bases remaining between them. The CDR3 extends over 12 amino acids. The CDR3 DNA is TGTGCCAGCAGTGACTCCCAGGGCACCATATATTTT. This gives the protein CASSDSQGTIYF.